The entry below describes one T cell receptor beta chain. The target antigen is unknown. The sample originates from a study of T cells after yellow fever vaccination. General study points: Some clonotypes, a small share, were shared between CD4 and CD8 compartments.

Conversion of TCR transcripts into cDNA relied on 5'RACE template switching, which added a universal primer site and UMIs. TCRdb ran MiXCR on the 5' RACE reads and lists one entry per CDR3 protein. Of fewer than 85,000 distinct CDR3 sequences detected, roughly 7.4% appear once; the ten largest clones hold 41%. The ends were cut back, 1 base at V and 5 bases at J, with 11 bases in the middle. The V gene's germline CDR1 is SGHAT and CDR2 FQNNGV. The CDR3 spans 15 residues. The sequence was collected from a man younger than 40 who received the YFV17D yellow fever vaccine. The input for sequencing was CD8+ T cells sorted from PBMCs, taken on the day of the yellow fever booster vaccination. This chain connects TRBV11-2 to TRBJ2-2; D unclear. The CDR3: CASSLVPYTTGELFF. CDR3 DNA sequence: TGTGCCAGCAGCTTAGTCCCCTACACTACCGGGGAGCTGTTTTTT.